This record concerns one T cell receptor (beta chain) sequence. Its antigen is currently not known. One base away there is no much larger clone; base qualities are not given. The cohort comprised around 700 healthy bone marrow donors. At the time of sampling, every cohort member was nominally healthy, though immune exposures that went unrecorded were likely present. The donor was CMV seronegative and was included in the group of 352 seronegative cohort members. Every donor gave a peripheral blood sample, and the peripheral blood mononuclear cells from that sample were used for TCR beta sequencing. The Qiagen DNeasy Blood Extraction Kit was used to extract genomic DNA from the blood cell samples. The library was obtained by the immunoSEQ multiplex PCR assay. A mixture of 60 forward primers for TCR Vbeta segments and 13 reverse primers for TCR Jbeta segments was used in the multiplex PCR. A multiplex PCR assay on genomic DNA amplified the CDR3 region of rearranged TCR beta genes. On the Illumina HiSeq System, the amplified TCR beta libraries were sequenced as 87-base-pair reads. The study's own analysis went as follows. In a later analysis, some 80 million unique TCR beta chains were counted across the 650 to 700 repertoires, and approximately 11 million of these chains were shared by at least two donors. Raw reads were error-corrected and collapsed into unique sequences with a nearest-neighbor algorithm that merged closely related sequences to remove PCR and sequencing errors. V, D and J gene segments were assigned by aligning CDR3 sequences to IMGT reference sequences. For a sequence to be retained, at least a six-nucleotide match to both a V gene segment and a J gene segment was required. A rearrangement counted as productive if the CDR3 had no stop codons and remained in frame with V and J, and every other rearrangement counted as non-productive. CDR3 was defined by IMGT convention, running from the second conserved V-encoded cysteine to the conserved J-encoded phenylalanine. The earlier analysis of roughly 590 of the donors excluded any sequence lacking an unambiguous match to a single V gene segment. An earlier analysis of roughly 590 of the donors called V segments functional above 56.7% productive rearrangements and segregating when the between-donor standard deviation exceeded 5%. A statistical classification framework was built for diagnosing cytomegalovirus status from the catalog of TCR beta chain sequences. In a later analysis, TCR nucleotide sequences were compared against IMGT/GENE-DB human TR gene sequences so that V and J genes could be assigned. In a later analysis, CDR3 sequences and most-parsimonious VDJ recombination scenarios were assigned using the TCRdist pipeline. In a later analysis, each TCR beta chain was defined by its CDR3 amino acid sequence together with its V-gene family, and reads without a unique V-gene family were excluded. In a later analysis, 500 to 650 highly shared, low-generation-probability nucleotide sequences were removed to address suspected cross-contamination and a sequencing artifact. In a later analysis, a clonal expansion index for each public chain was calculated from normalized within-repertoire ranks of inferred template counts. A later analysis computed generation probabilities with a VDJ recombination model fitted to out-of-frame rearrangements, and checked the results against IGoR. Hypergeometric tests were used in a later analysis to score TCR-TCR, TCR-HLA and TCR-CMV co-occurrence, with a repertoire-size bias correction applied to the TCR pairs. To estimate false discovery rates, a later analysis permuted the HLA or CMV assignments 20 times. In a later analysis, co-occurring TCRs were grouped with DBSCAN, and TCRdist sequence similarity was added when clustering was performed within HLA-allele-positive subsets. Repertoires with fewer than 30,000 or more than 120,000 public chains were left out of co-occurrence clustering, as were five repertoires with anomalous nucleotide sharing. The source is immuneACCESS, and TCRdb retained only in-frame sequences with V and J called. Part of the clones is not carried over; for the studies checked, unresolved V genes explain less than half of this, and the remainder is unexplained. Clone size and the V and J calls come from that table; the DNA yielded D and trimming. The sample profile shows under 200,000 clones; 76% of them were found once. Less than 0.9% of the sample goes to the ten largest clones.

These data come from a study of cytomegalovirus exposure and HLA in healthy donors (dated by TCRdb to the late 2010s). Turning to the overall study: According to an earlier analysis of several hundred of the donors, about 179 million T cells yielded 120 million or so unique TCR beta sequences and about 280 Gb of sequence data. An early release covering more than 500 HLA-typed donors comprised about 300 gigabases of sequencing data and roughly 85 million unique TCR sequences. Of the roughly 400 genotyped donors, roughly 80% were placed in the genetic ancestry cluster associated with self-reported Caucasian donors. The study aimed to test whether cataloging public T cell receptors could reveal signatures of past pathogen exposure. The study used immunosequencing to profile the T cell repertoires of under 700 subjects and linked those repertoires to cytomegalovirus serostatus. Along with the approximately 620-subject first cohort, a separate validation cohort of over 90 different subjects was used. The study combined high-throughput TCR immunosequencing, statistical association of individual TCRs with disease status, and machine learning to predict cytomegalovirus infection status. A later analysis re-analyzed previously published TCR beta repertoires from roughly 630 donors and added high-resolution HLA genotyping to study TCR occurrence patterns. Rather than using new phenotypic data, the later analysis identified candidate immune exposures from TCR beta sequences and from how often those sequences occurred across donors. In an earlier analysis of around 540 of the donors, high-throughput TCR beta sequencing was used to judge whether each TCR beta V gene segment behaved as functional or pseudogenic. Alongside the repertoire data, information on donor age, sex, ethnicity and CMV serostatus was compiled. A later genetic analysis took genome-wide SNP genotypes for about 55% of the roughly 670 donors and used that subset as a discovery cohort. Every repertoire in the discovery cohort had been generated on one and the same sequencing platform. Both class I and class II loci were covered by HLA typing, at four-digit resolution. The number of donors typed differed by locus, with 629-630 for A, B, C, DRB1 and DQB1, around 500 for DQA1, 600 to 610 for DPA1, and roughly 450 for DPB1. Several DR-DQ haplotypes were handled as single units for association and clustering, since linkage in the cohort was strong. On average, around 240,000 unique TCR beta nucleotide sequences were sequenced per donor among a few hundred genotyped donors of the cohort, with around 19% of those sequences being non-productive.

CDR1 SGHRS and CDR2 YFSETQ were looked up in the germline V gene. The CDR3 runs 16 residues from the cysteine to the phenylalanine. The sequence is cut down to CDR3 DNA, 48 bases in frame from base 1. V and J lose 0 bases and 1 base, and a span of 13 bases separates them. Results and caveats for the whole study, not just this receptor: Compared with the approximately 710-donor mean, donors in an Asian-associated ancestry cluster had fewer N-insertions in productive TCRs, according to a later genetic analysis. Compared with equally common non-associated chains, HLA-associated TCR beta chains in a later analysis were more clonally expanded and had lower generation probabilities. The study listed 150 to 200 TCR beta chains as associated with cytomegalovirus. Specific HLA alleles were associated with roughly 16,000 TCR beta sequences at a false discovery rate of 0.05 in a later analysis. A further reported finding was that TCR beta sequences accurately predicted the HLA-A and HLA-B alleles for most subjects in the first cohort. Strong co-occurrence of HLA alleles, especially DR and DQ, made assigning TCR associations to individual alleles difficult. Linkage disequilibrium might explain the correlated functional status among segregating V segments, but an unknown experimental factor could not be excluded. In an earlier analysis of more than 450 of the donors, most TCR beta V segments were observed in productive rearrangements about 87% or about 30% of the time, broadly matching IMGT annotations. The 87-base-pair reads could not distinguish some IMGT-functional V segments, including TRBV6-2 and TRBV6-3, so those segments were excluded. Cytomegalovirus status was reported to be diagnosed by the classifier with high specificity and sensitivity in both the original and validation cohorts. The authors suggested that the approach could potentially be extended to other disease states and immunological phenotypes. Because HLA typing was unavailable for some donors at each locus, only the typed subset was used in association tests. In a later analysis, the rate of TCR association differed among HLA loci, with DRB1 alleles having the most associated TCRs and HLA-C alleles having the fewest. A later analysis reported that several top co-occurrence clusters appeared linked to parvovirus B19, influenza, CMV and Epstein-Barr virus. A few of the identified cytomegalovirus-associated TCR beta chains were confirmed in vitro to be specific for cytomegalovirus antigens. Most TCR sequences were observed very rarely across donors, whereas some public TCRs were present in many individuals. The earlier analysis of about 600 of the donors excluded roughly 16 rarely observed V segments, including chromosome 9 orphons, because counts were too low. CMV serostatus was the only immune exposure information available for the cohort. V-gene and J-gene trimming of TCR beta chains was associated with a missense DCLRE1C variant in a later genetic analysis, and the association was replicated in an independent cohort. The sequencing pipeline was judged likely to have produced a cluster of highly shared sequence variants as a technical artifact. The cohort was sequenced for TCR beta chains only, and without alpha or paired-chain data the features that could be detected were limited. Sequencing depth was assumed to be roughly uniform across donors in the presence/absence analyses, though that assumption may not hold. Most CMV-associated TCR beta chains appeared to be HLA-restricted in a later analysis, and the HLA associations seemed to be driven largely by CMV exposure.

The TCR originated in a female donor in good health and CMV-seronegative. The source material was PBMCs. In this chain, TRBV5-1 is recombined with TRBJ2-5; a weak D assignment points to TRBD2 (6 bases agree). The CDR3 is CASSLGWGLSQETQYF. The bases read TGCGCCAGCAGCTTGGGGTGGGGACTTTCCCAAGAGACCCAGTACTTC. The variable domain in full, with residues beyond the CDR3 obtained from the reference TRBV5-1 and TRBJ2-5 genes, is KAGVTQTPRYLIKTRGQQVTLSCSPISGHRSVSWYQQTPGQGLQFLFEYFSETQRNKGNFPGRFSGRQFSNSRSEMNVSTLELGDSALYLCASSLGWGLSQETQYFGPGTRLLVL.